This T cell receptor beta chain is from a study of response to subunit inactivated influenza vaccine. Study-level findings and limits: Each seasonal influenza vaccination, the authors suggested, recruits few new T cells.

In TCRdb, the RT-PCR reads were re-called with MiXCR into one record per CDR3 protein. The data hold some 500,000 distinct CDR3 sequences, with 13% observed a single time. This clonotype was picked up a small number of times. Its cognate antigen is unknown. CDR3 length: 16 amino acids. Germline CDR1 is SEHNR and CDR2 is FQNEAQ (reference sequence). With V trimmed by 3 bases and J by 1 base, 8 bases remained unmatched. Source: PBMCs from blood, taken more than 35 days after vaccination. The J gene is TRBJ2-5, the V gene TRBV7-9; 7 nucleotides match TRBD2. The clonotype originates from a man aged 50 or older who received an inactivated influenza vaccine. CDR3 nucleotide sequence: TGTGCCAGCAGCTTCGGGGGGAACACCTTCCAAGAGACCCAGTACTTC. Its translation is CASSFGGNTFQETQYF.